This TCR beta chain appears in the sequencing data of a study of blood T cell repertoires in COVID-19. Study as a whole: Donors in the United States, Italy and Spain gave samples during acute or convalescent COVID-19. From T cells, B-cell-depleted T cells, or PBMCs came the material, which was cDNA or gDNA.

Original processing methods: Estimated nucleated cell counts came from reference gene primer amplification. Sequenced by immunoSEQ multiplex PCR; TCRdb stores in-frame clones only, minus some. D and trimming were read from the DNA, whereas the V and J calls and clone size are those reported in that table. The data hold about 57,000 clones, with 65% to 80% observed a single time. This CDR3 contains 15 residues. Germline CDR1 SGHVS, CDR2 FQNEAQ. Trimming at V came to 5 bases and at J to 5 bases, leaving 10 bases not matched to a gene. J is TRBJ1-1 and V is TRBV7-8, with 8 bases that match TRBD1. Sequencing was done on a sample of peripheral blood. The sequence came from a human donor in a cohort sampled during active COVID-19. CDR3 loop: CASSISQGARTEAFF. CDR3 in DNA: TGTGCCAGCAGCATATCCCAGGGGGCCCGGACTGAAGCTTTCTTT.